This TCR beta chain stems from a study of shared clonotypes between healthy human individuals. Using immunoSEQ multiplex PCR, the repertoire was profiled, and TCRdb retains in-frame clones only, with some absent. The table has nearly 1,000,000 clones, 76% seen once. This sequence was found in a man between 18 and 35 years old in good health. Sequenced sample: memory CD4+ T cells sorted from blood. Subset here: CD45RA-negative fraction.

The CDR3 reads CASSKSDPGAIGQPQHF. The CDR3 DNA sequence: TGTGCCAGCTCCAAAAGTGACCCGGGGGCGATCGGTCAGCCCCAGCATTTT. V usage is TRBV18 and J usage is TRBJ1-5, with a weak D call TRBD1 (6 bases). The V end was cut by 6 bases, the J end by 6 bases, with 24 bases between. The CDR3 runs 17 residues. Germline V gives CDR1 KGHSH, CDR2 LQKENI.